These 23 T cell receptor beta chains originate from one sample sequenced in a study of T-cell reconstitution after alpha-beta-depleted transplantation in children. Preparation of the TCRbeta library involved a method that used unique molecular identifiers. One entry per CDR3 protein results from TCRdb running MiXCR on the PCR reads. The table includes 200,000 to 300,000 distinct CDR3 sequences, around 8% detected once. Sequences were derived from PBMCs, mostly from graft donor cells, sampled 180 days after TCRalphabeta/CD19-depleted stem cell transplant. Receptors originate from a male patient between 5 and 17 years old who had a stem cell transplant for acute lymphoblastic leukemia, so the T cells may come from the graft donor.

This clonotype was found many times. The chain joins TRBV7-8 to TRBJ2-5; D gene uncertain. From germline, CDR1 is SGHVS and CDR2 FQNEAQ. This CDR3 has 12 amino acids. Trimming pared 3 bases from V and 6 bases from J, leaving 8 bases between. The CDR3 region has the DNA TGTGCCAGCAGCTTTGTCGGAAAGACCCAGTACTTC. It yields the protein CASSFVGKTQYF.

Ten or more counts support this clonotype. The chain combines TRBV7-9 with TRBJ1-4; D unclear. The germline V gene has CDR1 SEHNR and CDR2 FQNEAQ (reference sequence). V lost 0 bases to trimming and J lost 0 bases, with 5 bases between them. The CDR3 is made up of 15 amino acids. CDR3 nucleotides: TGTGCCAGCAGCTTAGCGGGCGCAACTAATGAAAAACTGTTTTTT. It is translated as CASSLAGATNEKLFF.

This clonotype has at least ten counts. The chain recombines TRBV7-8 with TRBJ2-1, with 7 bases matching TRBD1. The CDR3 has 17 amino acids. Germline CDR1 reads SGHVS; CDR2 reads FQNEAQ. V lost 0 bases, J lost 5 bases, and 10 bases stayed unmatched. The CDR3 loop reads CASSLAFYGTANNEQFF. CDR3 nucleotides: TGTGCCAGCAGCTTAGCGTTCTACGGGACAGCCAACAATGAGCAGTTCTTC. Based on the CDR3 plus reference TRBV7-8 and TRBJ2-1, the full variable domain is GAGVSQSPRYKVAKRGQDVALRCDPISGHVSLFWYQQALGQGPEFLTYFQNEAQLDKSGLPSDRFFAERPEGSVSTLKIQRTQQEDSAVYLCASSLAFYGTANNEQFFGPGTRLTVL.

In its sample, this clonotype was seen a few times. The V call is TRBV14, the J call TRBJ2-1; the D is unclear. This CDR3 contains 15 residues. Per the germline V gene, CDR1 is SGHDN and CDR2 is FVKESK. Trimming took 2 bases from V and 0 from J, leaving 8 bases between them. The CDR3 coding sequence is TGTGCCAGCAGCCAACGGACCCTCTCCTACAATGAGCAGTTCTTC. Residues: CASSQRTLSYNEQFF.

This clonotype was observed many times. The chain links TRBV10-3 to TRBJ2-3; 8 bases agree with TRBD1. The trim removed 6 bases at V and 0 bases at J, leaving 5 bases unmatched. CDR3 length: 15 amino acids. Germline loops: CDR1 ENHRY, CDR2 SYGVKD. CDR3 sequence: CAISSGQGSTDTQYF. CDR3 DNA sequence: TGTGCCATCAGCTCCGGACAGGGCAGCACAGATACGCAGTATTTT.

A few counts support this clonotype. This sequence joins TRBV12-3 or TRBV12-4 and TRBJ2-5; the match to TRBD2 covers 11 bases. The CDR3 covers 19 residues. The V segment lost 10 bases and the J segment 4 bases; nucleotides outside the gene matches: 23. The CDR3 DNA reads as TGTGCCATCACCTTAGCGGGGGGGCCGAGGTTCCTCAGGCGAGAGACCCAGTACTTC. This encodes CAITLAGGPRFLRRETQYF.

This clonotype appeared many times. The CDR3 DNA reads as TGTGCTAGTGGTCAAGGAAAAGGGGGGCAGTACAATGAGCAGTTCTTC. It is translated as CASGQGKGGQYNEQFF. The chain links TRBV12-5 to TRBJ2-1; the D call may be TRBD1 or TRBD2 (6 bases each). Germline V lookup: CDR1 LGHNT, CDR2 FRNRAP. The CDR3 has 16 residues. Trimming left V 5 bases short and J 4 bases short, with 18 bases between.

In regard to this clonotype: Given a much more abundant clone one base away, this may be a read error. The chain couples TRBV5-1 to TRBJ1-1, with 9 bases lining up with TRBD1. This CDR3 comprises 14 residues. Germline CDR1 is SGHRS and CDR2 is YFSETQ. CDR3 sequence: CARSLGQGDTEAFF. CDR3 DNA: TGCGCCAGGAGCTTGGGACAGGGAGACACTGAAGCTTTCTTT.

Of note for this clonotype: A read error may be the cause here, since a much bigger clone is one base away. V is TRBV20-1 and J is TRBJ2-7; D is possibly TRBD1 (5 bases). V lost 8 bases to trimming and J lost 0 bases, with 20 bases between them. Germline CDR1 DFQATT, CDR2 SNEGSKA (reference sequence). The CDR3 sequence is 15 residues long. CDR3 residues: CSSIGVVPLSYEQYF. The DNA of the CDR3 is TGCAGTAGCATAGGGGTGGTACCCCTCTCCTACGAGCAGTACTTC.

This clonotype was recorded a few times. The chain is built from TRBV7-3 and TRBJ2-3, with TRBD2 matching 11 bases. The CDR3 totals 18 residues. Germline loops: CDR1 SGHTA, CDR2 FQGTGA. The junction had 6 bases not matched to a gene; V was cut back by 1 base and J by 0 bases. CDR3 sequence reads: CASSLRSSGGTSTDTQYF. Here the CDR3 DNA reads TGTGCCAGCAGCTTAAGGTCTAGCGGGGGGACTAGCACAGATACGCAGTATTTT.

This clonotype was seen many times. The chain carries TRBV6-1 and TRBJ1-4, with TRBD1 as a possible D gene (6 bases). CDR3 size: 15 residues. Germline loops: CDR1 MNHNS, CDR2 SASEGT. Trimming removed 7 bases from V and 11 bases from J, with 23 bases in between. The CDR3 spells CASTPSRGAGGKLFF. The CDR3 nucleotides read TGTGCCAGCACCCCCTCACGGGGGGCTGGGGGGAAACTGTTTTTT.

This clonotype was seen many times. The chain joins TRBV4-3 to TRBJ2-7, with D unclear. Looked up from germline, CDR1 is LGHNA and CDR2 is YSLEER. V lost 0 bases to trimming and J lost 1 base, with 10 bases between them. The length of the CDR3 is 15 residues. CDR3 amino acids: CASSQDPGSSYEQYF. The CDR3 bases are TGCGCCAGCAGCCAAGATCCCGGATCATCCTACGAGCAGTACTTC.

This clonotype was detected many times. The J gene is TRBJ2-2, the V gene TRBV6-6; 10 bases align to TRBD1. The CDR3 covers 16 residues. Germline V gives CDR1 MNHNY, CDR2 SVGAGI (reference sequence). V gave up 5 bases and J gave up 1 base; unmatched junction bases: 4. In DNA, the CDR3 is TGTGCCAGCAGTCGACAGGGGGCCGGGAACACCGGGGAGCTGTTTTTT. Translation gives CASSRQGAGNTGELFF.

This clonotype was observed many times. CDR3: CASRLDRGSYEQYF. The CDR3 DNA reads as TGTGCCAGCAGACTGGACAGGGGTTCCTACGAGCAGTACTTC. The chain links TRBV6-1 to TRBJ2-7; 9 positions match TRBD1. Trimming removed 6 bases from V and 1 base from J; junction bases left unmatched: 4. The CDR3 totals 14 residues. Germline values: CDR1 MNHNS, CDR2 SASEGT.

This clonotype appeared many times. This chain joins TRBV28 and TRBJ2-2; D may be TRBD2 (6 bases). The V gene's germline CDR1 is MDHEN and CDR2 SYDVKM. The CDR3 is 16 amino acids. Trimming removed 0 bases at V and 1 base at J, with 9 bases between. DNA for the CDR3: TGTGCCAGCAGTTTATGGGAGGGTCTGAACACCGGGGAGCTGTTTTTT. Protein: CASSLWEGLNTGELFF. The entire variable domain, with the rest obtained from reference TRBV28 and TRBJ2-2, is as follows: DVKVTQSSRYLVKRTGEKVFLECVQDMDHENMFWYRQDPGLGLRLIYFSYDVKMKEKGDIPEGYSVSREKKERFSLILESASTNQTSMYLCASSLWEGLNTGELFFGEGSRLTVL.

In this sample, this clonotype turned up many times. The chain recombines TRBV20-1 with TRBJ1-6; TRBD1 matches at 7 bases. This CDR3 has 15 amino acids. Unmatched junction bases numbered 10, after V lost 4 bases and J lost 7 bases. The germline V gene has CDR1 DFQATT and CDR2 SNEGSKA (reference sequence). The CDR3 nucleotides are TGCAGTGCTAAACAGGGGAGGCGGATGAATTCACCCCTCCACTTT. Its protein product is CSAKQGRRMNSPLHF.

This clonotype was seen ten or more times. The V call is TRBV19, the J call TRBJ1-2; TRBD1 matches at 9 bases. The junction had 11 bases not matched to a gene; V was cut back by 7 bases and J by 8 bases. Germline CDR1 reads LNHDA; CDR2 reads SQIVND (reference sequence). The CDR3 contains 14 residues. The CDR3 nucleotides are TGTGCCAGTATCCCGACAGGGGGTGACGAAGGCTACACCTTC. Translated, it gives CASIPTGGDEGYTF. Combining the CDR3 with reference TRBV19 and TRBJ1-2 gives the whole variable domain DGGITQSPKYLFRKEGQNVTLSCEQNLNHDAMYWYRQDPGQGLRLIYYSQIVNDFQKGDIAEGYSVSREKKESFPLTVTSAQKNPTAFYLCASIPTGGDEGYTFGSGTRLTVV.

The chain couples TRBV11-3 to TRBJ2-3; 12 bases map to TRBD2. The junction had 3 bases not matched to a gene; V was cut back by 2 bases and J by 6 bases. This CDR3 comprises 15 residues. Germline V gene data show CDR1 as SGHNT and CDR2 as YENEEA. CDR3 sequence (DNA): TGTGCCAGCAGCTTATCGGGACTAGCGGGTGATACGCAGTATTTT. Translated: CASSLSGLAGDTQYF.

On this clonotype itself: It may be a read error: a sequence one base away is much more abundant. V usage is TRBV7-9 and J usage is TRBJ1-2; maybe TRBD1 (5 bases). This CDR3 has 16 amino acids. CDR1 SEHNR and CDR2 FQNEAQ come from the germline V gene (reference sequence). The CDR3 loop is CASSLPGRVPSDGYSF. The CDR3 DNA reads TGTGCCAGCAGCTTACCCGGCAGGGTACCCTCGGATGGCTACTCCTTC.

This clonotype was counted ten times or more. The rearrangement joins TRBV6-1 to TRBJ2-1, with 13 bases matching TRBD2. Germline CDR1 is MNHNS and CDR2 is SASEGT. The CDR3 is 17 residues long. After removal of 3 bases from V and 6 bases from J, the junction contained 8 bases not matched to a gene. CDR3 DNA: TGTGCCAGCAGTGAGAGACTAGCGGGGGGACCACCCAATGAGCAGTTCTTC. Residues: CASSERLAGGPPNEQFF.

V gene TRBV4-2 combines with J gene TRBJ2-3; 11 bases are shared with TRBD2. This CDR3 has 17 residues. The germline CDR1 and CDR2 sequences are LGHNA and YNFKEQ. With 1 base clipped from V and 1 base from J, the junction kept 4 bases outside the gene matches. CDR3 protein: CASSQGNSGGGTDTQYF. In DNA form, the CDR3 reads TGTGCCAGCAGCCAAGGGAATAGCGGGGGGGGCACAGATACGCAGTATTTT.

This clonotype has at least ten counts. The chain employs TRBV7-9 and TRBJ1-1, with D possibly matching TRBD1 (6 bases). The CDR3 consists of 13 residues. V dropped 1 base and J dropped 11 bases, with 14 bases sitting between them. From germline, CDR1 is SEHNR and CDR2 FQNEAQ (reference sequence). The DNA for the CDR3 is TGTGCCAGCAGCTTAGATGGGGGCGCCCGGGCTTTCTTT. It encodes CASSLDGGARAFF.

This clonotype occurred many times. The V and J genes are TRBV5-1 and TRBJ2-3; 10 bases match TRBD1. Germline CDR1 reads SGHRS; CDR2 reads YFSETQ. This CDR3 spans 15 amino acids. The J segment lost 6 bases and the V segment lost 1 base, leaving 5 bases of the junction unmatched. As DNA, the CDR3 is TGCGCCAGCAGCTTGTCCGGGACAGGGGCTGATACGCAGTATTTT. This translates into CASSLSGTGADTQYF.